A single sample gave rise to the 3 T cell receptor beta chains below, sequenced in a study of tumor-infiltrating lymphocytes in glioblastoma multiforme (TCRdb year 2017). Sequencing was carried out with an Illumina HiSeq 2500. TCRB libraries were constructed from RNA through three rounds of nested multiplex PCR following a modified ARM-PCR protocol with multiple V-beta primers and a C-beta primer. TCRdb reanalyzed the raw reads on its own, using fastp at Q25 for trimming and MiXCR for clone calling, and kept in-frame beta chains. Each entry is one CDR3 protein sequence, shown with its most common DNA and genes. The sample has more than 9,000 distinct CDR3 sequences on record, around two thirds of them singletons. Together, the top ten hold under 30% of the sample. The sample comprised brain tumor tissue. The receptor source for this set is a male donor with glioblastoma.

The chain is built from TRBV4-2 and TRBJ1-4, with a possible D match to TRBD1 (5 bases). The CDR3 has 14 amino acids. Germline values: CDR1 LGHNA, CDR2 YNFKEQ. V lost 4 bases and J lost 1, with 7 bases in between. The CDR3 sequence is CASSPRVTNEKLFF. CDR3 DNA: TGTGCCAGCAGCCCCAGGGTAACTAATGAAAAACTGTTTTTT.

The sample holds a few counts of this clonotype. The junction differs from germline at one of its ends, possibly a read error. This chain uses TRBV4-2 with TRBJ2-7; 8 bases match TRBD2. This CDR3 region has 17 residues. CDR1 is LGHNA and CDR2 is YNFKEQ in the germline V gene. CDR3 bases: TGTGCCAGCAGCCAAGACCGAGGGGCTAGCGGGTACTACGAGCAGTGCTTC. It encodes CASSQDRGASGYYEQCF.

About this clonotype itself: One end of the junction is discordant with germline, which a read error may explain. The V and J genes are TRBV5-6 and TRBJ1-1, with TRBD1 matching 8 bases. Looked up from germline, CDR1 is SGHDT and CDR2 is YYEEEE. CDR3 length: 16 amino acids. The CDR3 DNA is TGTGTCAGCACCCATTATGGGAGACAGGGGCTACCTGAAGCTTTCTTT. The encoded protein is CVSTHYGRQGLPEAFF.